This T cell receptor (beta chain) was identified in a study of blood T cell repertoires in COVID-19. Background on the study: The study drew acute and convalescent COVID-19 samples from the United States, Italy and Spain. T cells, B-cell-depleted T cells, or PBMCs provided the cDNA or gDNA that served as material.

Germline assignment: CDR1 SEHNR and CDR2 FQNEAQ (reference sequence). Between the trimmed V and J ends, which lost 0 bases and 4 bases, there was a span of 6 bases. The CDR3 runs 14 residues. Enrollment of patients from Seattle took place during active infection, with longitudinal follow-up. This clone was counted only a few times. Per the original data handling: Amplifying reference gene primers gave estimates of nucleated cell counts. The table came from immunoSEQ multiplex PCR; TCRdb's copy has only in-frame clones and leaves some out. That table gives V, J and clone size, and the DNA gave D and trimming. The profile shows about 130,000 clones, about 89% of them singletons.

Material: peripheral blood. This rearrangement joins TRBV7-9 to TRBJ1-4, with no clear D. This receptor was taken from a woman aged 65 to 85 with COVID-19, enrolled during active disease. DNA of the CDR3: TGTGCCAGCAGCTTAGCGGGAGATAATGAAAAACTGTTTTTT. This encodes CASSLAGDNEKLFF.